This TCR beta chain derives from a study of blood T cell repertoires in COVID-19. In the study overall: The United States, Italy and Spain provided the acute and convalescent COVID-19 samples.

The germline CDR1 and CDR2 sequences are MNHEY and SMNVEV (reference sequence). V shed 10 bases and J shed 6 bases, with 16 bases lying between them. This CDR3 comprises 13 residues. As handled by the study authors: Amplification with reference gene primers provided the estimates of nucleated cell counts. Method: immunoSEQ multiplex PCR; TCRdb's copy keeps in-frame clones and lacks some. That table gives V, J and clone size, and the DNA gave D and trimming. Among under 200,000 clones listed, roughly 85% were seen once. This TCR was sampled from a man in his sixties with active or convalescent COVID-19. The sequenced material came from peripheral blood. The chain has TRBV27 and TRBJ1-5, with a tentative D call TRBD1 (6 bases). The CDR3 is CAIIRGLGQPQHF. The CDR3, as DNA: TGTGCCATCATCAGGGGTTTGGGTCAGCCCCAGCATTTT.